The 15 T cell receptor beta chains reported below all come from one sample, sequenced in a study of T-cell reconstitution after alpha-beta-depleted transplantation in children listed by TCRdb under 2016. The library was obtained by PCR. The sequencer listed for this sample is Illumina HiSeq 2500. TCR libraries were prepared with molecular barcoding, using unique molecular identifiers to normalize TCRbeta repertoire quantification. The raw public data were reprocessed by TCRdb itself: fastp quality trimming at Q25, MiXCR clonotype calling, in-frame beta chains only. Every distinct CDR3 protein forms one entry, paired with its most common genes and DNA. The sample profile shows a few hundred thousand distinct CDR3 sequences; around 20% of them were found once. In total, the top ten clones hold more than 2.5% of the sample. The input for sequencing was PBMCs from the stem cell graft donor, taken from the stem cell graft. The receptors originated from a human donor who donated a stem cell graft to a child with acute lymphoblastic leukemia.

The sample holds many counts of this clonotype. This chain connects TRBV20-1 to TRBJ2-1; 8 bases align to TRBD2. With V trimmed by 3 bases and J by 2 bases, 6 bases remained unmatched. Germline CDR1 and CDR2: DFQATT and SNEGSKA (reference sequence). The CDR3 extends over 15 amino acids. Written as DNA, the CDR3 is TGCAGTGCTAGGATAGCGGGAAGGACCTACAATGAGCAGTTCTTC. Translating it yields CSARIAGRTYNEQFF.

A few counts support this clonotype. The chain recombines TRBV20-1 with TRBJ2-1, with 8 bases lining up with TRBD1. Germline V gives CDR1 DFQATT, CDR2 SNEGSKA (reference sequence). This CDR3 spans 15 amino acids. The V and J ends lost 6 bases and 7 bases, in that order; junction bases with no gene match: 14. The CDR3: CSAPPGRGLGNEQFF. The CDR3 DNA sequence: TGCAGTGCCCCGCCGGGCAGGGGGCTTGGGAATGAGCAGTTCTTC.

This clonotype has more than one count but fewer than ten. V gene TRBV27 combines with J gene TRBJ1-2; D remains ambiguous. The germline V gene encodes CDR1 MNHEY and CDR2 SMNVEV (reference sequence). There are 16 residues in the CDR3. Trimming stripped 4 bases from V and 2 bases from J, with 17 bases between. The DNA for the CDR3 is TGTGCCAGCAGTTCCCGTTTTGCCGACGGAAACTATGGCTACACCTTC. Residues: CASSSRFADGNYGYTF.

The rearrangement uses TRBV6-1 and TRBJ2-5; 8 positions agree with TRBD2. The CDR3 is 15 residues long. Per germline, CDR1 MNHNS and CDR2 SASEGT. J was trimmed by 5 bases and V by 4 bases; bases with no gene match: 9. The chain's CDR3 is CASSARRTSKETQYF. The CDR3 nucleotides are TGTGCCAGCAGTGCCCGCCGGACTAGCAAGGAGACCCAGTACTTC.

The chain links TRBV20-1 to TRBJ2-2, with 8 bases lining up with TRBD2. Germline CDR1 is DFQATT and CDR2 is SNEGSKA (reference sequence). The CDR3 has 16 amino acids. The ends lost 0 bases at V and 4 bases at J; junction bases unmatched: 7. The CDR3 DNA is TGCAGTGCTAGAGATAGTTGGGCGGGAGGCACCGGGGAGCTGTTTTTT. Amino acid sequence: CSARDSWAGGTGELFF.

This clonotype was counted a few times. The chain links TRBV29-1 to TRBJ2-1; 8 nucleotides align to TRBD2. Germline V gene sequence: CDR1 SQVTM, CDR2 ANQGSEA. V shed 7 bases, J shed 9 bases, and the junction held 2 bases outside the gene matches. The CDR3 spans 10 residues. The CDR3 loop reads CSGAGVEQFF. CDR3 nucleotide sequence: TGCAGCGGAGCGGGAGTTGAGCAGTTCTTC.

This clonotype occurred a few times. The chain is built from TRBV27 and TRBJ2-1; perhaps TRBD2 as D (5 bases). The germline V gene has CDR1 MNHEY and CDR2 SMNVEV (reference sequence). The CDR3 length is 18 residues. V dropped 2 bases and J dropped 0 bases, with 17 bases sitting between them. The CDR3 DNA reads as TGTGCCAGCAGTTTACGGGTAGCGCGTAAGAGCTCCTACAATGAGCAGTTCTTC. Residues: CASSLRVARKSSYNEQFF.

The DNA for the CDR3 is TGTGCCAGCCTAAGTCTCGGACTAGCGGGAGGGTTGGAGACCCAGTACTTC. This gives the protein CASLSLGLAGGLETQYF. This rearrangement joins TRBV6-1 to TRBJ2-5; TRBD2 aligns across 15 bases. Trimming cost V 8 bases and J 5 bases; bases outside gene matches: 12. The CDR3 covers 17 residues. Germline V CDR1 and CDR2: MNHNS, SASEGT.

This clonotype was counted only a few times. The chain employs TRBV5-6 and TRBJ2-7, with D tentatively TRBD1 or TRBD2 (5 bases each). Germline V gene sequence: CDR1 SGHDT, CDR2 YYEEEE. V gave up 3 bases and J gave up 0 bases, with 13 bases separating them. This CDR3 comprises 15 residues. The chain's CDR3 is CASSSGPTSSYEQYF. The CDR3 coding sequence is TGTGCCAGCAGCTCGGGACCGACGAGCTCCTACGAGCAGTACTTC.

This clonotype was observed a few times. The chain carries TRBV29-1 and TRBJ1-2; D is perhaps TRBD1 (5 bases). Germline CDR1 is SQVTM and CDR2 is ANQGSEA. V was cut by 7 bases and J by 2 bases, with 11 bases left in between. This CDR3 is 12 amino acids long. Written as DNA, the CDR3 is TGCAGCGGCCGAGCAGGGAACTATGGCTACACCTTC. Its translation is CSGRAGNYGYTF. The full variable domain, with the rest looked up from reference TRBV29-1 and TRBJ1-2, is SAVISQKPSRDICQRGTSLTIQCQVDSQVTMMFWYRQQPGQSLTLIATANQGSEATYESGFVIDKFPISRPNLTFSTLTVSNMSPEDSSIYLCSGRAGNYGYTFGSGTRLTVV.

The chain combines TRBV4-1 with TRBJ2-4; D possibly corresponds to TRBD1 (6 bases). Germline V gene sequence: CDR1 MGHRA, CDR2 YSYEKL. The ends were cut back, 3 bases at V and 2 bases at J, with 20 bases in the middle. This CDR3 is built from 18 residues. The CDR3 nucleotides read TGCGCCAGCAGCCATGGATCGACAGGAGCCTCGTCCAAAAACATTCAGTACTTC. As protein: CASSHGSTGASSKNIQYF.

This clonotype occurred many times. The chain combines TRBV30 with TRBJ1-1, with D unresolved. V gave up 0 bases and J gave up 4 bases, with 9 bases separating them. Germline-derived CDR1 and CDR2 are GTSNPN and SVGIG (reference sequence). The CDR3 covers 13 residues. This CDR3 is CAWSVQPGTEAFF. The CDR3 bases are TGTGCCTGGAGTGTACAGCCGGGCACTGAAGCTTTCTTT.

The V and J genes are TRBV25-1 and TRBJ2-2; 7 positions match TRBD1. The CDR3 extends over 16 amino acids. Germline lookup yields CDR1 MGHDK and CDR2 SYGVNS. Trimming at V came to 7 bases and at J to 6 bases, leaving 14 bases not matched to a gene. CDR3 residues: CASTGSGTEHAGELFF. CDR3 coding DNA: TGTGCCAGCACCGGTTCAGGGACAGAGCATGCCGGGGAGCTGTTTTTT.

The chain employs TRBV29-1 and TRBJ1-2; unclear D gene. The germline CDR1 and CDR2 sequences are SQVTM and ANQGSEA. The germline V and J ends were trimmed by 0 bases and 3 bases, with 11 bases remaining between them. This CDR3 comprises 14 residues. Written as DNA, the CDR3 is TGCAGCGTTGAAGATCCGATCAGTGACTATGGCTACACCTTC. Protein sequence: CSVEDPISDYGYTF.

This clonotype was detected only a few times. This CDR3 is CASSSPRLGNTIYF. The CDR3 nucleotides are TGTGCCAGCAGCTCCCCGCGCCTTGGAAACACCATATATTTT. The V and J genes are TRBV11-2 and TRBJ1-3; D is unresolved. Germline CDR1 is SGHAT and CDR2 is FQNNGV. The CDR3 consists of 14 residues. Trimming pared 4 bases from V and 3 bases from J, leaving 10 bases between.